This record covers a single T cell receptor beta chain. TCRdb's copy holds only in-frame clones and misses some; the assay was immunoSEQ multiplex PCR. Of 300,000 to 400,000 clones in the sample, around nine tenths were seen once. V gave up 4 bases and J gave up 1 base, with 7 bases separating them. The CDR3 spans 13 residues. The germline V gene encodes CDR1 SGHAT and CDR2 FQNNGV. This entry belongs to a study of blood T cell repertoires in COVID-19. Input material: peripheral blood. This clonotype originated in a human donor in a cohort sampled during active COVID-19. V is TRBV11-2 and J is TRBJ1-1; D may be TRBD1 (6 bases). CDR3 in DNA: TGTGCCAGCAGCTGGGGACAGAACACTGAAGCTTTCTTT. Amino acid sequence: CASSWGQNTEAFF.